What follows are 15 T cell receptor beta chains derived from one specimen sequenced in a study of cytomegalovirus exposure and HLA in healthy donors. 13 Jbeta primers and 60 Vbeta primers were used for the PCR. Clones were read by immunoSEQ multiplex PCR, and TCRdb kept only the in-frame ones, dropping some. The sample totals 55,000 or so clones; its top ten clones hold 9.5% to 12%. Source material: PBMCs. The source is a woman aged 45-59 years in good health and CMV-seropositive.

The gene calls are TRBV19 and TRBJ1-3; no clear D. Trimming removed 5 bases at V and 3 bases at J, with 14 bases between. CDR3 length equals 15 residues. Germline-derived CDR1 and CDR2 are LNHDA and SQIVND (reference sequence). Here the CDR3 DNA reads TGTGCCAGTAGTCCCGACACCGAAATTGGAAACACCATATATTTT. It is translated as CASSPDTEIGNTIYF.

This rearrangement joins TRBV18 to TRBJ1-2, with 10 bases aligning to TRBD1. The V and J ends lost 4 bases and 3 bases, in that order; junction bases with no gene match: 5. There are 15 residues in the CDR3. Germline V gene data show CDR1 as KGHSH and CDR2 as LQKENI. The CDR3 DNA reads TGTGCCAGCTCACTCAGACAGGGGGCGGACTATGGCTACACCTTC. Protein sequence: CASSLRQGADYGYTF. Drawing the rest from reference TRBV18 and TRBJ1-2, the complete variable domain is NAGVMQNPRHLVRRRGQEARLRCSPMKGHSHVYWYRQLPEEGLKFMVYLQKENIIDESGMPKERFSAEFPKEGPSILRIQQVVRGDSAAYFCASSLRQGADYGYTFGSGTRLTVV.

Concerning this clone: In the same sample, other DNA sequences code for this CDR3. V gene TRBV6-6 combines with J gene TRBJ2-6, with 8 positions matching TRBD1. Germline CDR1 reads MNHNY; CDR2 reads SVGAGI (reference sequence). V lost 4 bases to trimming and J lost 4 bases; unmatched junction nucleotides: 3. The CDR3 runs to 15 residues. The CDR3 coding sequence is TGTGCCAGCAGTTTGACAGGGGCGGGGGCCAACGTCCTGACTTTC. Protein product: CASSLTGAGANVLTF.

This sequence joins TRBV4-1 and TRBJ1-1; TRBD1 might be the D (6 bases). The germline gives CDR1 MGHRA, CDR2 YSYEKL. V dropped 1 base and J dropped 1 base, with 13 bases sitting between them. This CDR3 has 16 residues. The CDR3 region is CASSQVPGTTNTEAFF. As DNA, the CDR3 is TGCGCCAGCAGCCAAGTCCCCGGGACAACGAACACTGAAGCTTTCTTT.

The rearrangement joins TRBV29-1 to TRBJ2-2; 9 bases agree with TRBD2. The CDR3 is 15 amino acids. The junction had 8 bases not matched to a gene; V was cut back by 5 bases and J by 4 bases. Germline V gene data show CDR1 as SQVTM and CDR2 as ANQGSEA. In nucleotides, the CDR3 is TGCAGCGTTCTTTTAGCGGGAGCGGGCACCGGGGAGCTGTTTTTT. Amino acids: CSVLLAGAGTGELFF.

The chain's CDR3 is CASSATSNEQFF. The CDR3 nucleotides are TGTGCCAGCAGCGCAACAAGTAATGAGCAGTTCTTC. The rearrangement joins TRBV9 to TRBJ2-1; D is unresolved. Trimming cost V 3 bases and J 7 bases, with 8 bases left between them. The CDR3 length is 12 residues. The germline V gene has CDR1 SGDLS and CDR2 YYNGEE.

DNA of the CDR3: TGTGCCAGCAGTTACGCAGGGGGAGGCTACGAGCAGTACTTC. Its protein is CASSYAGGGYEQYF. V gene TRBV6-5 combines with J gene TRBJ2-7; D might be TRBD1 (7 bases). Germline values: CDR1 MNHEY, CDR2 SVGAGI. CDR3 length: 14 amino acids. The germline V and J ends were trimmed by 2 bases and 3 bases, with 11 bases remaining between them.

The chain employs TRBV18 and TRBJ1-2; 10 bases align to TRBD1. Germline V lookup: CDR1 KGHSH, CDR2 LQKENI. This CDR3 has 18 residues. With 1 base clipped from V and 0 bases from J, the junction kept 8 bases outside the gene matches. CDR3 protein: CASSPLGQGVPANYGYTF. In DNA, the CDR3 is TGTGCCAGCTCACCACTCGGACAGGGGGTTCCAGCTAACTATGGCTACACCTTC.

J is TRBJ1-4 and V is TRBV6-7, with D possibly being TRBD1 (5 bases). TRBV6-7 is sorted into the ORF group, with uncertain function. V lost 0 bases and J 10 bases, leaving 24 bases between the germline ends. CDR3 size: 18 residues. The CDR3 is CASSYSLHQFGGGRKLFF. The CDR3 nucleotides read TGTGCCAGCAGTTACTCGCTTCATCAGTTCGGGGGGGGGAGAAAACTGTTTTTT.

The V and J genes are TRBV18 and TRBJ2-1, with 7 bases that match TRBD2. This CDR3 is 15 amino acids long. The V gene's germline CDR1 is KGHSH and CDR2 LQKENI. With 4 bases clipped from V and 3 bases from J, the junction kept 6 bases outside the gene matches. This chain's CDR3 is CASSLLAASYNEQFF. CDR3 in DNA: TGTGCCAGCTCACTTCTAGCGGCGAGCTACAATGAGCAGTTCTTC.

The genes are TRBV7-7 and TRBJ2-2; D is ambiguous. Trimming removed 1 base at V and 6 bases at J, with 6 bases between. CDR1 is SSHAT, CDR2 FNYEAQ, per germline (reference sequence). This CDR3 spans 13 amino acids. The CDR3 here is CASSLVSSGELFF. CDR3 DNA sequence: TGTGCCAGCAGCTTAGTATCCTCCGGGGAGCTGTTTTTT.

V and J are TRBV29-1 and TRBJ1-1; D perhaps matches TRBD1 (5 bases). This CDR3 comprises 13 residues. Deletions cut 7 bases from V and 0 bases from J, with 12 bases between. The germline V gene has CDR1 SQVTM and CDR2 ANQGSEA. For the CDR3, the DNA is TGCAGCGGGCGGGAGGGGATGAACACTGAAGCTTTCTTT. Translating it yields CSGREGMNTEAFF.

The chain combines TRBV6-1 with TRBJ2-3; 9 bases are shared with TRBD2. Germline CDR1 is MNHNS and CDR2 is SASEGT. CDR3 length equals 16 residues. The V segment lost 2 bases and the J segment 0 bases; nucleotides outside the gene matches: 3. The CDR3 loop reads CASSEYGLASTDTQYF. CDR3 DNA: TGTGCCAGCAGTGAATACGGACTAGCGAGCACAGATACGCAGTATTTT.

The chain has TRBV7-2 and TRBJ1-4; possible D gene TRBD1, 5 bases. This CDR3 region has 15 residues. The ends were cut back, 6 bases at V and 8 bases at J, with 19 bases in the middle. CDR1 and CDR2 (germline): SGHTA, FQGNSA. CDR3 residues: CASRLKAGRQEKLFF. CDR3 sequence (DNA): TGTGCCAGCAGGTTGAAAGCGGGACGACAAGAAAAACTGTTTTTT.

This rearrangement joins TRBV29-1 to TRBJ2-2; unclear D gene. The CDR3 is 15 residues long. Germline values: CDR1 SQVTM, CDR2 ANQGSEA. The V end was cut by 6 bases, the J end by 0 bases, with 14 bases between. CDR3 in amino acids: CSVSWSATNTGELFF. Here the CDR3 DNA reads TGCAGCGTGAGTTGGAGCGCGACGAACACCGGGGAGCTGTTTTTT.